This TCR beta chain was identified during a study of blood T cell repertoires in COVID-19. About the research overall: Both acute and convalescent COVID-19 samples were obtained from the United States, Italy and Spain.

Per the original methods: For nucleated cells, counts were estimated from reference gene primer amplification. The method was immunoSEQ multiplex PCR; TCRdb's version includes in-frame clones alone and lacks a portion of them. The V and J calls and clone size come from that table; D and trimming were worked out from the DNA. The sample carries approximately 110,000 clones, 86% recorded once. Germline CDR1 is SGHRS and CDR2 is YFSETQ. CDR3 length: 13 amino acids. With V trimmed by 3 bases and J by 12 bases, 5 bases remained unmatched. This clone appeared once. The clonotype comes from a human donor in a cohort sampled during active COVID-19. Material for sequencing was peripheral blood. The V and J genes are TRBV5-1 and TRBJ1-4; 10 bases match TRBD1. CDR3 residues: CASSWTGGYELFF. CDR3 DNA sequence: TGCGCCAGCAGCTGGACAGGGGGATATGAACTGTTTTTT. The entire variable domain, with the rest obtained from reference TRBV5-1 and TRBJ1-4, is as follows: KAGVTQTPRYLIKTRGQQVTLSCSPISGHRSVSWYQQTPGQGLQFLFEYFSETQRNKGNFPGRFSGRQFSNSRSEMNVSTLELGDSALYLCASSWTGGYELFFGSGTQLSVL.